These 6 T cell receptor beta chains came from one sample sequenced in a study of blood T cell repertoires in COVID-19. The assay was immunoSEQ multiplex PCR, and TCRdb's table has in-frame clones only and misses some. The sample records 150,000 to 180,000 clones, roughly nine tenths being singletons. Sequenced sample: peripheral blood. These receptors were collected from a middle-aged man with acute or convalescent COVID-19.

The rearrangement uses TRBV7-2 and TRBJ1-4; possible D gene TRBD1, 5 bases. V was clipped by 0 bases and J by 4 bases, with 9 bases between them. CDR1 SGHTA and CDR2 FQGNSA come from the germline V gene. The length of the CDR3 is 15 residues. CDR3 sequence: CASSLAGHINEKLFF. Here the CDR3 DNA reads TGTGCCAGCAGCTTAGCTGGACACATTAATGAAAAACTGTTTTTT.

This sequence joins TRBV19 and TRBJ1-4, with D perhaps TRBD1 (5 bases). The CDR3 is 16 residues long. The V and J ends lost 4 bases and 5 bases respectively, with 17 bases between them. Germline lookup yields CDR1 LNHDA and CDR2 SQIVND (reference sequence). CDR3 loop: CASSKTVAGRNEKLFF. As DNA, the CDR3 is TGTGCCAGTAGTAAAACTGTGGCAGGGCGAAATGAAAAACTGTTTTTT.

The V call is TRBV6-2 or TRBV6-3, the J call TRBJ2-7; D may be TRBD1 (6 bases). Trimming shortened V by 5 bases and J by 0 bases, and 11 bases separated the two germline ends. Germline loops: CDR1 MNHEY, CDR2 SVGEGT. This CDR3 region has 14 residues. The CDR3 loop reads CASSGTKNSYEQYF. CDR3 in DNA: TGTGCCAGCAGTGGGACAAAGAACTCCTACGAGCAGTACTTC.

This clone has just a few counts. This chain connects TRBV5-1 to TRBJ1-4, with 8 positions matching TRBD1. J was trimmed by 7 bases and V by 4 bases; bases with no gene match: 27. The length of the CDR3 is 21 residues. CDR1 is SGHRS, CDR2 YFSETQ, per germline. The CDR3 bases are TGCGCCAGCAGCGGTTTGCCGGGACAGGTTGGGATCCCGGATTCGGGTGAAAAACTGTTTTTT. Residues: CASSGLPGQVGIPDSGEKLFF. The full variable domain, with the rest looked up from reference TRBV5-1 and TRBJ1-4, is KAGVTQTPRYLIKTRGQQVTLSCSPISGHRSVSWYQQTPGQGLQFLFEYFSETQRNKGNFPGRFSGRQFSNSRSEMNVSTLELGDSALYLCASSGLPGQVGIPDSGEKLFFGSGTQLSVL.

The rearrangement uses TRBV19 and TRBJ1-1; 9 nucleotides agree with TRBD1. Trimming took 4 bases from V and 5 from J; bases not matched to a gene: 11. CDR1 is LNHDA, CDR2 SQIVND, per germline (reference sequence). This CDR3 is 16 amino acids long. The DNA of the CDR3 is TGTGCCAGTAGTAGCCCGCGGACAGGGGTTGGTACTGAAGCTTTCTTT. Its translation: CASSSPRTGVGTEAFF.

This clone occurred a few times. This chain connects TRBV6-2 or TRBV6-3 to TRBJ2-7, with no clear D. Between the trimmed V and J ends, which lost 5 bases and 0 bases, there was a span of 8 bases. Germline CDR1 is MNHEY and CDR2 is SVGEGT. This CDR3 has 13 residues. The CDR3 DNA reads as TGTGCCAGCAGTACCGGTGGCTCCTACGAGCAGTACGTC. This gives the protein CASSTGGSYEQYV.